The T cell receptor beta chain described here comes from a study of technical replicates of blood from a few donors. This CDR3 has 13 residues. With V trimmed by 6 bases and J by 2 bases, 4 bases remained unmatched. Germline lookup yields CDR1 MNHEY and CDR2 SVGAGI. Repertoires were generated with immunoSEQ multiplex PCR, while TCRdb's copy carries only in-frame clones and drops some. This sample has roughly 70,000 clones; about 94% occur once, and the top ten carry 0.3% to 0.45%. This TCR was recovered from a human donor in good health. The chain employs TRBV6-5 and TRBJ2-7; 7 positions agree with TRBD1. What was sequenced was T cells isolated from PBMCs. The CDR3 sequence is CASSKDRTYEQYF. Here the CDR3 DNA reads TGTGCCAGCAGCAAGGACAGGACCTACGAGCAGTACTTC.